This T cell receptor (beta chain) came from a study of CD8 T cells in ankylosing spondylitis. Findings of the study overall: Among TCR beta sequences, a motif of eight highly homologous variants appeared characteristic of ankylosing spondylitis blood.

Via MiXCR, TCRdb re-called the 5' RACE reads, giving one row per CDR3 protein. The table has approximately 150,000 distinct CDR3 sequences, 17% seen once; the top ten hold 30% to 35%. This clonotype has just a few counts. The antigen is not known. V was clipped by 4 bases and J by 3 bases, with 34 bases between them. Per the germline V gene, CDR1 is SGHAT and CDR2 is FQNNGV. The CDR3 runs 21 residues. J is TRBJ2-7 and V is TRBV11-2, with D tentatively TRBD2 (7 bases). This TCR was recovered from a male donor with ankylosing spondylitis. The sequenced material came from blood, either unsorted or a sorted T cell fraction (not recorded which). The CDR3 sequence: CASSSPGTNKPTREEDYEQYF. The CDR3 DNA reads TGTGCCAGCAGCTCCCCCGGGACAAACAAACCCACCCGGGAGGAGGACTACGAGCAGTACTTC. Full variable domain (missing parts from reference TRBV11-2 and TRBJ2-7): EAGVAQSPRYKIIEKRQSVAFWCNPISGHATLYWYQQILGQGPKLLIQFQNNGVVDDSQLPKDRFSAERLKGVDSTLKIQPAKLEDSAVYLCASSSPGTNKPTREEDYEQYFGPGTRLTVT.